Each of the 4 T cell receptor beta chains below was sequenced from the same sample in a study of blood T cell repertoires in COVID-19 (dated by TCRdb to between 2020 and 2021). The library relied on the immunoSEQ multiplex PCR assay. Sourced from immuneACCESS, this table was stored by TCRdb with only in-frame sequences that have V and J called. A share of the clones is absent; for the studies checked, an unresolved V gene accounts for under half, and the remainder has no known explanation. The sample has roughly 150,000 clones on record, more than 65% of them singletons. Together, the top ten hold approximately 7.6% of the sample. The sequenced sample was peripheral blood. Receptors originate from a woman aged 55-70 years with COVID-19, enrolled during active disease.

CDR3 DNA sequence: TGTGCCAGCAGCCCAAGTTCTTCGGGACTGAATACCTACGAGCAGTACTTC. Amino acids: CASSPSSSGLNTYEQYF. V and J are TRBV11-2 and TRBJ2-7; D may be TRBD2 (6 bases). The germline V gene has CDR1 SGHAT and CDR2 FQNNGV. V lost 5 bases and J lost 2, with 22 bases in between. The CDR3 sequence is 17 residues long.

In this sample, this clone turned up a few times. The DNA of the CDR3 is TGTGCCAGCAGCCACCTAGCGGGGAGCTACAATGAGCAGTTCTTC. Amino acids: CASSHLAGSYNEQFF. The chain employs TRBV5-8 and TRBJ2-1; 9 bases map to TRBD2. The V gene end was trimmed by 4 bases and the J gene end by 3 bases; junction bases not matched to a gene: 5. Germline V gives CDR1 SGHTS, CDR2 YDEGEE. This CDR3 comprises 15 residues.

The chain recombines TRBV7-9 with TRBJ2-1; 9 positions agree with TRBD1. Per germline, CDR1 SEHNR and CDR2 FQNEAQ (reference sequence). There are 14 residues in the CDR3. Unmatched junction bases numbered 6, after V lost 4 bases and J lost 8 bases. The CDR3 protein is CASSWTGEGDEQFF. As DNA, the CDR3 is TGTGCCAGCAGCTGGACAGGGGAAGGGGATGAGCAGTTCTTC. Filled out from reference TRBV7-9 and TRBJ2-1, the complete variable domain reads DTGVSQNPRHKITKRGQNVTFRCDPISEHNRLYWYRQTLGQGPEFLTYFQNEAQLEKSRLLSDRFSAERPKGSFSTLEIQRTEQGDSAMYLCASSWTGEGDEQFFGPGTRLTVL.

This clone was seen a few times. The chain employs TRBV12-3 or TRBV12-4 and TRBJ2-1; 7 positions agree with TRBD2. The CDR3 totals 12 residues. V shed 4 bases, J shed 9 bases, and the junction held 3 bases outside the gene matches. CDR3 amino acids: CASSYWGGEQFF. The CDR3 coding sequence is TGTGCCAGCAGTTACTGGGGGGGTGAGCAGTTCTTC.